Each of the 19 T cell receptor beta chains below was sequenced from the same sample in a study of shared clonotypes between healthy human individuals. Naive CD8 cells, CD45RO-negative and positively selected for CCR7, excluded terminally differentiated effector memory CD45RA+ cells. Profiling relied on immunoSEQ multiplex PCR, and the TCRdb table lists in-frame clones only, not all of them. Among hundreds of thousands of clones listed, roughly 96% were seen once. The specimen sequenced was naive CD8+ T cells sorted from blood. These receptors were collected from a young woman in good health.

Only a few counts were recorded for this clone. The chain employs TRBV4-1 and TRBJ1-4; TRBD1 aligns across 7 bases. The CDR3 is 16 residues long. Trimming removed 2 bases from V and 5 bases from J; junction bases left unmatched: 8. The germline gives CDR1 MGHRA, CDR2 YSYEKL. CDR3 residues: CASSQLPGQRNEKLFF. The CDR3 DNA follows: TGCGCCAGCAGCCAACTACCGGGACAGAGAAATGAAAAACTGTTTTTT.

CDR3 amino acids: CASNRDRVNYSNQPQHF. The CDR3, as DNA: TGTGCCAGTAACCGGGACAGGGTAAATTATAGCAATCAGCCCCAGCATTTT. The chain joins TRBV5-8 to TRBJ1-5; 9 positions agree with TRBD1. The CDR3 length is 17 residues. Germline trimming cut 8 bases from V and 0 bases from J; bases unmatched to any gene: 12. From germline, CDR1 is SGHTS and CDR2 YDEGEE.

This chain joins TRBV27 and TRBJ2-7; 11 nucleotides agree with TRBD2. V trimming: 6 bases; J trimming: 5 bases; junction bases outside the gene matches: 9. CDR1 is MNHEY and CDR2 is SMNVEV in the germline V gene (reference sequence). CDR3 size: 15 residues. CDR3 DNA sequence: TGTGCCAGCAGGATACTAGCGGGAGCGTCCCACGAGCAGTACTTC. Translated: CASRILAGASHEQYF.

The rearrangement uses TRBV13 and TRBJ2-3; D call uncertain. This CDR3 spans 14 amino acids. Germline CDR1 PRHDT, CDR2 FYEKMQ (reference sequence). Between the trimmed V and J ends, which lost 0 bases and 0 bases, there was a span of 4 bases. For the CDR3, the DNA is TGTGCCAGCAGCTTAGGTCGGAGCACAGATACGCAGTATTTT. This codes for CASSLGRSTDTQYF.

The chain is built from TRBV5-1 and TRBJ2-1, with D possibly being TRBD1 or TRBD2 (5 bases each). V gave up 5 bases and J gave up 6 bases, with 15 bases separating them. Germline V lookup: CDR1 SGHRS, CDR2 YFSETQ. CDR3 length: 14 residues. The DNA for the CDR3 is TGCGCCAGCAGTCACCGGGACCACGCCAATGAGCAGTTCTTC. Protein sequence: CASSHRDHANEQFF.

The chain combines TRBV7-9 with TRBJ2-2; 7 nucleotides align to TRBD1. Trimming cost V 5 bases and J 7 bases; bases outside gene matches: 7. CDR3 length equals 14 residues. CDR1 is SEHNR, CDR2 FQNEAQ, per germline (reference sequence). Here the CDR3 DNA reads TGTGCCAGCAGCGGAACAGGGGTTGTCGGGGAGCTGTTTTTT. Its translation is CASSGTGVVGELFF.

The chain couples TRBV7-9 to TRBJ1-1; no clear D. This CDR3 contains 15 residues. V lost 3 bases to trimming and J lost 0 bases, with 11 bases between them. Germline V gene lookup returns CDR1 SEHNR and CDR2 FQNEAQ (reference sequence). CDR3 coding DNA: TGTGCCAGCAGCTTTCTAACAGACATGAACACTGAAGCTTTCTTT. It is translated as CASSFLTDMNTEAFF.

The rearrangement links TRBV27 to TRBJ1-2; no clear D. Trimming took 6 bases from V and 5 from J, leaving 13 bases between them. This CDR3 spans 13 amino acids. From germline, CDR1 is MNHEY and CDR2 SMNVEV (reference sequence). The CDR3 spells CASSPTVLYGYTF. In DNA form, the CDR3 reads TGTGCCAGCAGCCCCACAGTTTTGTATGGCTACACCTTC.

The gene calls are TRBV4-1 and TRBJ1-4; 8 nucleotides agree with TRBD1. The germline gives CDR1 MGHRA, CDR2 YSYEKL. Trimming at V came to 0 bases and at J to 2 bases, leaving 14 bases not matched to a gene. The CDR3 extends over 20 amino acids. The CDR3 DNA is TGCGCCAGCAGCCAAGACTCCCAGGGGGCTATCAGGTCGACTAATGAAAAACTGTTTTTT. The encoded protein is CASSQDSQGAIRSTNEKLFF.

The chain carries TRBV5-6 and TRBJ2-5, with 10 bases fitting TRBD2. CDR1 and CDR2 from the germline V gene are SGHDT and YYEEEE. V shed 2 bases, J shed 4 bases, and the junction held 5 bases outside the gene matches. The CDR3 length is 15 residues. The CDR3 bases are TGTGCCAGCAGCTTTCAGCGGGAGGGCCGAGAGACCCAGTACTTC. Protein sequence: CASSFQREGRETQYF.

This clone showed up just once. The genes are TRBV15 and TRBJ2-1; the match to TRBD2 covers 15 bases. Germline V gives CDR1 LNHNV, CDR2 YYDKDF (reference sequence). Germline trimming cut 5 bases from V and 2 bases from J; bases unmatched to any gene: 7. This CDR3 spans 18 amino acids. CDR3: CATSSGTSGRSTYNEQFF. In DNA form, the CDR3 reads TGTGCCACCAGCTCCGGGACTAGCGGGAGGAGTACCTACAATGAGCAGTTCTTC.

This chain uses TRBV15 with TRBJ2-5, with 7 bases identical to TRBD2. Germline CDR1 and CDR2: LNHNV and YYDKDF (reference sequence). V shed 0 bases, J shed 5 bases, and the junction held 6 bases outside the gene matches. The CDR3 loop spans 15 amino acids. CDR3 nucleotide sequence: TGTGCCACCAGCAGAGATGGCGGGAGAAGGGAGACCCAGTACTTC. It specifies CATSRDGGRRETQYF.

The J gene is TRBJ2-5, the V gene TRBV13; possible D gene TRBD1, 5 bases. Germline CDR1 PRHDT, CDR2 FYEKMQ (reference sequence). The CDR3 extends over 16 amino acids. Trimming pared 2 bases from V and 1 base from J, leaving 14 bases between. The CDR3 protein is CASSLSSRQIQETQYF. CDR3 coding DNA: TGTGCCAGCAGCTTAAGTTCAAGACAGATCCAAGAGACCCAGTACTTC. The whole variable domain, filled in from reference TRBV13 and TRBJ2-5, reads AAGVIQSPRHLIKEKRETATLKCYPIPRHDTVYWYQQGPGQDPQFLISFYEKMQSDKGSIPDRFSAQQFSDYHSELNMSSLELGDSALYFCASSLSSRQIQETQYFGPGTRLLVL.

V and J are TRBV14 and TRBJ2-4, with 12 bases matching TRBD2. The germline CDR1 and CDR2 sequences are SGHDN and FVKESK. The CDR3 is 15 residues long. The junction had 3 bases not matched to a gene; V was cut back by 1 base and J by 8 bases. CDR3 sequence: CASSQGLAGEDIQYF. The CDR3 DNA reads TGTGCCAGCAGCCAAGGACTAGCGGGAGAGGACATTCAGTACTTC.

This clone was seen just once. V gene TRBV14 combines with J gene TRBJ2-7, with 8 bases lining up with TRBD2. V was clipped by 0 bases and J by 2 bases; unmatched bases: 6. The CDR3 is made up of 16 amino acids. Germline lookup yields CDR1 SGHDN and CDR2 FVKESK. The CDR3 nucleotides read TGTGCCAGCAGCCAAGAAACTAGCGGAGCCCCCTACGAGCAGTACTTC. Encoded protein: CASSQETSGAPYEQYF.

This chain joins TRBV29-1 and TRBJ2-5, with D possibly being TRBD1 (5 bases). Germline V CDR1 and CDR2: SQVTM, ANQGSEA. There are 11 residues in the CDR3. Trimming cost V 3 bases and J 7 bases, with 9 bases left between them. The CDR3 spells CSVDQGRTQYF. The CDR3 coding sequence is TGCAGCGTTGACCAGGGTAGGACCCAGTACTTC.

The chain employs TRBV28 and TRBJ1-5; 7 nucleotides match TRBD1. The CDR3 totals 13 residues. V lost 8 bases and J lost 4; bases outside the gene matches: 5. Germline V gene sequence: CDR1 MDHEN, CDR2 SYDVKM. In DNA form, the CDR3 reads TGTGCCAGCGATTCAGGGGGTAATCAGCCCCAGCATTTT. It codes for CASDSGGNQPQHF.

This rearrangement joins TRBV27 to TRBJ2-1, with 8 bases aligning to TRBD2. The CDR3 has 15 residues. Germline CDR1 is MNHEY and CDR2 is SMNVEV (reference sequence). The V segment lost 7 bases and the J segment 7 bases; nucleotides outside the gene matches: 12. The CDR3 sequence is CASKHDSGISNEQFF. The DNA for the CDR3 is TGTGCCAGCAAACACGATAGCGGGATCTCGAATGAGCAGTTCTTC.

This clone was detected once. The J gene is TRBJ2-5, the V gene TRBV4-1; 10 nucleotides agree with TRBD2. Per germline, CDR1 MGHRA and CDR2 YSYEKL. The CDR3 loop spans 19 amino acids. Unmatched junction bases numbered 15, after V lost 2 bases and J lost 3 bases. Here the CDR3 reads CASSQRTLSAGGPKETQYF. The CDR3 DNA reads TGCGCCAGCAGCCAAAGGACCCTCTCAGCGGGAGGGCCAAAAGAGACCCAGTACTTC.